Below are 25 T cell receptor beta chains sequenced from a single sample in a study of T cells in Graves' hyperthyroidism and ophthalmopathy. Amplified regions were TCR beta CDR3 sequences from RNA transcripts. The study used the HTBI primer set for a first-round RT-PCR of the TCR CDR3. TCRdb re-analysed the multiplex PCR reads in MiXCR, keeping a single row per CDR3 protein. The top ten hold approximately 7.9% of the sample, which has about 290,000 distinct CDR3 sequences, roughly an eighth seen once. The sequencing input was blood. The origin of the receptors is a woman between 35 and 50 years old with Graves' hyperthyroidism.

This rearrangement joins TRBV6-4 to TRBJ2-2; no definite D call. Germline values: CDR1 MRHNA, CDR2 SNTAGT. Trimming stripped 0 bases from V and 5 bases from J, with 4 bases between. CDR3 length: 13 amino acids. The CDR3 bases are TGTGCCAGCAGTGACTCTGAGACCGGGGAGCTGTTTTTT. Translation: CASSDSETGELFF.

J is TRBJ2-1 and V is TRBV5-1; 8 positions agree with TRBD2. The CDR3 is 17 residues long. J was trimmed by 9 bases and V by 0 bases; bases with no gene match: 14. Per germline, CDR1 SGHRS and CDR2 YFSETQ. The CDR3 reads CASSLETSARARGEQFF. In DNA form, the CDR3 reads TGCGCCAGCAGCTTGGAGACTAGCGCCCGGGCTAGGGGTGAGCAGTTCTTC. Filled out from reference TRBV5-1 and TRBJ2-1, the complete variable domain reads KAGVTQTPRYLIKTRGQQVTLSCSPISGHRSVSWYQQTPGQGLQFLFEYFSETQRNKGNFPGRFSGRQFSNSRSEMNVSTLELGDSALYLCASSLETSARARGEQFFGPGTRLTVL.

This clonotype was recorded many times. Here the CDR3 reads CSARDLRLAEDTQYF. The CDR3 DNA follows: TGCAGTGCTAGAGATCTTAGGCTAGCGGAAGATACGCAGTATTTT. The genes are TRBV20-1 and TRBJ2-3; 7 positions match TRBD2. The CDR3 covers 15 residues. V gave up 0 bases and J gave up 5 bases; unmatched junction bases: 8. Germline V CDR1 and CDR2: DFQATT, SNEGSKA (reference sequence).

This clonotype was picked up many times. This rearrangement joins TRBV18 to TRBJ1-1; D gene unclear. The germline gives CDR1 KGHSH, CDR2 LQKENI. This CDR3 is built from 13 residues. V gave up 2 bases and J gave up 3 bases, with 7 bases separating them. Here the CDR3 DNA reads TGTGCCAGCTCACCAGCGAGGGACACTGAAGCTTTCTTT. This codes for CASSPARDTEAFF.

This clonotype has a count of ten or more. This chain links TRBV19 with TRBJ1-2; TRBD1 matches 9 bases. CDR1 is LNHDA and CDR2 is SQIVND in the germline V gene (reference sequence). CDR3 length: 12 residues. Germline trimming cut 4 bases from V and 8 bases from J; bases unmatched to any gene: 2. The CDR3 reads CASSRTGDGYTF. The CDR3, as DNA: TGTGCCAGTAGTAGGACAGGGGACGGCTACACCTTC.

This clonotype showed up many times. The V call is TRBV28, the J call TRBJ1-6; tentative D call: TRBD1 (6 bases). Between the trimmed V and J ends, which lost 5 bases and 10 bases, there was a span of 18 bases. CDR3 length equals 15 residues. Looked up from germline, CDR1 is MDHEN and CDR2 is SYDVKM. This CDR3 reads CASSPRGGVGSPLHF. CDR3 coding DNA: TGTGCCAGCAGTCCCCGAGGGGGAGTAGGATCACCCCTCCACTTT.

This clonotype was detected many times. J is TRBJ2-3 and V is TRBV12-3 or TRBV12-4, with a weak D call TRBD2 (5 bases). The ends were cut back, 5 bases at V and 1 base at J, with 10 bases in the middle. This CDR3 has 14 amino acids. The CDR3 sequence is CASSEDWGTDTQYF. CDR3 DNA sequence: TGTGCCAGCAGTGAGGACTGGGGCACAGATACGCAGTATTTT.

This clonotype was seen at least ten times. CDR3 loop: CASSLLGLGNTIYF. CDR3 nucleotide sequence: TGTGCCAGCAGTTTACTGGGGCTCGGAAACACCATATATTTT. The chain carries TRBV6-1 and TRBJ1-3, with D possibly matching TRBD1 (5 bases). The CDR3 extends over 14 amino acids. The germline V and J ends were trimmed by 5 bases and 4 bases, with 12 bases remaining between them. Germline assignment: CDR1 MNHNS and CDR2 SASEGT.

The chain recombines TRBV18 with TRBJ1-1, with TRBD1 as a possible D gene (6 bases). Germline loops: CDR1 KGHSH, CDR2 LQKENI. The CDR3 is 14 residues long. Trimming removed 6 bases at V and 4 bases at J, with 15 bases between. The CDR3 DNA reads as TGTGCCAGCTCGCTTCCACTACAGGGCACTGAAGCTTTCTTT. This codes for CASSLPLQGTEAFF.

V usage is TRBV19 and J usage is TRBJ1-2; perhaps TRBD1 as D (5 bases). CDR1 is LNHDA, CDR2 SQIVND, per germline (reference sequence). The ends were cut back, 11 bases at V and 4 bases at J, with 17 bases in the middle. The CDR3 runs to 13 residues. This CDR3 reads CASKKEGSYGYTF. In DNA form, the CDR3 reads TGTGCCTCTAAAAAGGAGGGGTCCTATGGCTACACCTTC.

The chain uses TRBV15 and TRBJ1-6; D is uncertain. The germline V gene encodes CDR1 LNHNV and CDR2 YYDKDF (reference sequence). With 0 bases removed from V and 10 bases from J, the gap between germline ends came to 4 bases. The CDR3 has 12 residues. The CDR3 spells CATSRDRSPLHF. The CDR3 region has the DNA TGTGCCACCAGCAGAGATCGCTCACCCCTCCACTTT.

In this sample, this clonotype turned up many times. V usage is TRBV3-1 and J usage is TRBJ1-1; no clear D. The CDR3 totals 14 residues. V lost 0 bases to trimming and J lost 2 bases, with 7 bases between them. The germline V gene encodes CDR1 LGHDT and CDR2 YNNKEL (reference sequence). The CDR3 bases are TGTGCCAGCAGCCAAGATGGGTATAACACTGAAGCTTTCTTT. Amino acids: CASSQDGYNTEAFF.

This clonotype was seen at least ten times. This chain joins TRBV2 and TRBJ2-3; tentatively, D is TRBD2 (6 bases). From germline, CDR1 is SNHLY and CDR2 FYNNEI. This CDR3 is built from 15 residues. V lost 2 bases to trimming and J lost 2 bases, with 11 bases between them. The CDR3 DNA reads TGTGCCAGCAGTGAATTTCCGGGAGACACAGATACGCAGTATTTT. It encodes CASSEFPGDTDTQYF.

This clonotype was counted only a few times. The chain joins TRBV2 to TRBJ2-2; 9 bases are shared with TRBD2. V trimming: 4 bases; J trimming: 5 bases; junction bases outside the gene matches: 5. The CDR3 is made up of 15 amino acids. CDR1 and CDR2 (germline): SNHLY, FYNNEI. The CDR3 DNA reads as TGTGCCAGCAGTGGCGCGACTAGCGGAACCGGGGAGCTGTTTTTT. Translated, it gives CASSGATSGTGELFF.

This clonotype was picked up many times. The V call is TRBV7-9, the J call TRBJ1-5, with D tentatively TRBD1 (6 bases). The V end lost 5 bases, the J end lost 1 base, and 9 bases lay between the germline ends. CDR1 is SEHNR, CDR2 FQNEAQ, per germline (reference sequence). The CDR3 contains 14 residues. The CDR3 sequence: CASSATGSNQPQHF. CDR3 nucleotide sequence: TGTGCCAGCAGCGCCACAGGGAGCAATCAGCCCCAGCATTTT. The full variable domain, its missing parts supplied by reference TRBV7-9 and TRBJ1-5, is DTGVSQNPRHKITKRGQNVTFRCDPISEHNRLYWYRQTLGQGPEFLTYFQNEAQLEKSRLLSDRFSAERPKGSFSTLEIQRTEQGDSAMYLCASSATGSNQPQHFGDGTRLSIL.

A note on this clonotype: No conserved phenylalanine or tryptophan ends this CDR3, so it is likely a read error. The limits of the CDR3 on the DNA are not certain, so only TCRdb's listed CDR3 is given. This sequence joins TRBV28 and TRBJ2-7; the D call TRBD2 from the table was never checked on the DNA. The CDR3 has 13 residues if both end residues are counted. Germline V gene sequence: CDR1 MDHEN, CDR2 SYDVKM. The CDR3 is CASSSQRGTTPGI.

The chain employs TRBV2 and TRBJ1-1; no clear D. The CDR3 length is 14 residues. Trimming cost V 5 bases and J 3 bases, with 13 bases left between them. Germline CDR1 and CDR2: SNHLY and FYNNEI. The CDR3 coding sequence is TGTGCCAGCAGTCCCCAAGGAGGGTACACTGAAGCTTTCTTT. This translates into CASSPQGGYTEAFF.

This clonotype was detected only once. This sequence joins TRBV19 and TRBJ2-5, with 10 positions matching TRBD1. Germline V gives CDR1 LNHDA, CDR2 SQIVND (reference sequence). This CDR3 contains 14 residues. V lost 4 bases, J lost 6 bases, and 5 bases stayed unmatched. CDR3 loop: CASSRQGAVKTQYF. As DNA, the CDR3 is TGTGCCAGTAGTAGACAGGGGGCGGTTAAGACCCAGTACTTC.

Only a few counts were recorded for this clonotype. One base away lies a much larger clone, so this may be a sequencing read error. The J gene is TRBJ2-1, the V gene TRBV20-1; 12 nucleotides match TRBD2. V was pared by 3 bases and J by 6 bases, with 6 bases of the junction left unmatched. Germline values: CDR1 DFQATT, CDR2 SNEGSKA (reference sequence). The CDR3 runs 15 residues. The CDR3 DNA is TGCAGTGCTAGCCGACTAGCGGGAGCCTTCAATGAGCAGTTCTTC. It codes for CSASRLAGAFNEQFF.

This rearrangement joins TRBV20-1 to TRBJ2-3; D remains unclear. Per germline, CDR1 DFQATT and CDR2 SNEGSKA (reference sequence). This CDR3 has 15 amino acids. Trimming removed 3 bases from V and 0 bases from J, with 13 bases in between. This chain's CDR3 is CSASAGSASTDTQYF. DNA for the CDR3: TGCAGTGCTAGTGCCGGGTCAGCTAGCACAGATACGCAGTATTTT.

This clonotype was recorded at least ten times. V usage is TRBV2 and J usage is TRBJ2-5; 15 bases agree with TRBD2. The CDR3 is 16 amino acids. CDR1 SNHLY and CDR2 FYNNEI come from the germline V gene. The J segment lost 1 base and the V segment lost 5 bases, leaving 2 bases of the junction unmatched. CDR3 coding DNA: TGTGCCAGCAGTCGGGGACTAGCGGGAGGCCAAGAGACCCAGTACTTC. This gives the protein CASSRGLAGGQETQYF.

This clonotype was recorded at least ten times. CDR3 nucleotides: TGTGCCAGCAGTCCCGAAGGACAGGGGAATAACTATGGCTACACCTTC. It specifies CASSPEGQGNNYGYTF. The J gene is TRBJ1-2, the V gene TRBV3-1; 9 bases line up with TRBD1. V dropped 6 bases and J dropped 1; count of bases not matched to a gene: 9. In germline, CDR1 is LGHDT, CDR2 YNNKEL (reference sequence). The CDR3 covers 16 residues. The complete variable domain, with remaining parts taken from reference TRBV3-1 and TRBJ1-2, reads DTAVSQTPKYLVTQMGNDKSIKCEQNLGHDTMYWYKQDSKKFLKIMFSYNNKELIINETVPNRFSPKSPDKAHLNLHINSLELGDSAVYFCASSPEGQGNNYGYTFGSGTRLTVV.

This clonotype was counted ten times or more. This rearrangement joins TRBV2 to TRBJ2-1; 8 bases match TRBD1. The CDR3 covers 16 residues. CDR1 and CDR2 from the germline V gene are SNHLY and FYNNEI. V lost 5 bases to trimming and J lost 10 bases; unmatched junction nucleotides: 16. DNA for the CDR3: TGTGCCAGCAGTACTACAGGGGGAGGCCAATTTTACGAGCAGTTCTTC. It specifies CASSTTGGGQFYEQFF.

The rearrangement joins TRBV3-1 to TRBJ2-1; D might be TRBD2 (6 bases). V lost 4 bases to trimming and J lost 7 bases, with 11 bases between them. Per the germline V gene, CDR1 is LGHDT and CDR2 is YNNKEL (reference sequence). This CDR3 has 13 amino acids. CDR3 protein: CASSPLARNEQFF. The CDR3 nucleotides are TGTGCCAGCAGCCCTCTAGCGCGGAATGAGCAGTTCTTC.

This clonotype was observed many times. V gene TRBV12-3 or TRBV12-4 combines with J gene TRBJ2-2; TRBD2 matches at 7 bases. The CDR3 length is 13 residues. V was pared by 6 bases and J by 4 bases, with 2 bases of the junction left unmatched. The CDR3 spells CASSPGGTGELFF. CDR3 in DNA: TGTGCCAGCAGCCCGGGAGGCACCGGGGAGCTGTTTTTT.